The 21 T cell receptor beta chains reported below all come from one sample, sequenced in a study of blood T cells in healthy people across ages. It was with a sample-barcoded 5' primer and a J-beta primer mix that a second PCR of roughly 7 to 12 cycles was run. TCRdb redid the calling of the 5' RACE reads with MiXCR, one entry per CDR3 protein. The sample holds about 1,800,000 distinct CDR3 sequences; 28% are singletons and the top ten take 7.7%. Sequencing was carried out using blood. Receptor source: a woman in her twenties or thirties in good health.

This clonotype came up a few times. The germline gene is not matched at one end of the junction; a read error may be the cause. The chain joins TRBV10-3 to TRBJ2-2, with 10 bases that match TRBD2. This CDR3 contains 16 residues. Germline V CDR1 and CDR2: ENHRY, SYGVKD. The CDR3 DNA follows: TGTGCCATCAGTGAAAACCCTAGCGGGGGCACCGGAGAGCTGTTTTTT. Amino acids: CAISENPSGGTGELFF.

This clonotype was recorded many times. This chain uses TRBV21-1 with TRBJ2-7; the table's D call TRBD1 went unverified against the DNA. TRBV21-1 is a pseudogene segment. CDR3 length equals 17 residues. Here the CDR3 DNA reads TGTGCCAGCAGACGATCCTGGGGCGGGGGTCCTTCCTACGAGCAGTACTTC. It translates to CASRRSWGGGPSYEQYF.

This sequence joins TRBV27 and TRBJ2-1; D could derive from TRBD1 or TRBD2 (5 bases each). The CDR3 loop spans 18 amino acids. V lost 3 bases to trimming and J lost 7 bases, with 25 bases between them. Germline CDR1 is MNHEY and CDR2 is SMNVEV (reference sequence). In DNA, the CDR3 is TGTGCCAGCAGTTTGAAGCCGCCAGGGTGGCGGGCCAGTAATGAGCAGTTCTTC. This translates into CASSLKPPGWRASNEQFF.

A few counts support this clonotype. The V gene is TRBV12-3 or TRBV12-4, the J gene TRBJ2-5, with TRBD1 identical over 7 bases. V lost 1 base, J lost 1 base, and 6 bases stayed unmatched. This CDR3 has 16 residues. CDR3 DNA sequence: TGTGCCAGCAGTTTAGGGTCCGGGACAGTCCAAGAGACCCAGTACTTC. Protein: CASSLGSGTVQETQYF.

In its sample, this clonotype was seen a few times. The rearrangement links TRBV7-3 to TRBJ1-4; possibly TRBD1 for D (5 bases). The ends were cut back, 5 bases at V and 8 bases at J, with 18 bases in the middle. CDR1 and CDR2 (germline): SGHTA, FQGTGA. The CDR3 is 15 residues long. The CDR3 DNA reads as TGTGCCAGCAGCCTTAGCGGGACTCAAGGCGAAAAACTGTTTTTT. Protein sequence: CASSLSGTQGEKLFF. The complete variable domain, with remaining parts taken from reference TRBV7-3 and TRBJ1-4, reads GAGVSQTPSNKVTEKGKYVELRCDPISGHTALYWYRQSLGQGPEFLIYFQGTGAADDSGLPNDRFFAVRPEGSVSTLKIQRTERGDSAVYLCASSLSGTQGEKLFFGSGTQLSVL.

In the case of this clonotype: The conserved closing phenylalanine or tryptophan is absent in this CDR3, likely reflecting a read error. The rearrangement joins TRBV20-1 to TRBJ2-1; TRBD1 is a possible D gene (6 bases). This CDR3 contains 14 residues. The germline V gene encodes CDR1 DFQATT and CDR2 SNEGSKA (reference sequence). V dropped 0 bases and J dropped 4 bases, with 10 bases sitting between them. The CDR3 is CSARDQGHYNEQFL. CDR3 DNA sequence: TGCAGTGCTAGAGATCAGGGACATTACAATGAGCAGTTCTTA.

A remark on this clonotype: This could be a read error, since a much larger clone is one nucleotide away. The genes are TRBV15 and TRBJ2-7; D remains ambiguous. The length of the CDR3 is 15 residues. CDR1 and CDR2 (germline): LNHNV, YYDKDF (reference sequence). This CDR3 is CAASSLSTKPYEQYF. CDR3 DNA: TGTGCCGCCAGCAGTCTGAGTACAAAACCCTACGAGCAGTACTTC. Combining the CDR3 with reference TRBV15 and TRBJ2-7 gives the whole variable domain DAMVIQNPRYQVTQFGKPVTLSCSQTLNHNVMYWYQQKSSQAPKLLFHYYDKDFNNEADTPDNFQSRRPNTSFCFLDIRSPGLGDTAMYLCAASSLSTKPYEQYFGPGTRLTVT.

Notes on this clonotype: Given a much more abundant clone one base away, this may be a read error. The chain uses TRBV6-6 and TRBJ2-1; tentatively, D is TRBD2 (5 bases). Germline CDR1 and CDR2: MNHNY and SVGAGI (reference sequence). The CDR3 has 13 residues. The CDR3: CASCLDGNNGQFF. DNA for the CDR3: TGTGCCAGCTGCCTGGACGGGAACAATGGGCAGTTCTTC.

This clonotype has ten or more counts. This chain connects TRBV18 to TRBJ2-1; possibly TRBD2 for D (5 bases). From germline, CDR1 is KGHSH and CDR2 LQKENI. V was cut by 8 bases and J by 4 bases, with 15 bases left in between. CDR3 length: 14 residues. The CDR3 DNA reads TGTGCCAGCAGCCCAGAGGGCTCTTACAATGAGCAGTTCTTC. Its translation is CASSPEGSYNEQFF.

The CDR3 here is CASTLDRRDGYTF. The DNA of the CDR3 is TGTGCCAGCACCCTTGATCGCCGGGATGGCTACACCTTC. The V call is TRBV6-6, the J call TRBJ1-2, with D uncertain. Per the germline V gene, CDR1 is MNHNY and CDR2 is SVGAGI (reference sequence). The CDR3 runs 13 residues. The ends were cut back, 7 bases at V and 6 bases at J, with 15 bases in the middle.

This clonotype was picked up many times. The chain couples TRBV29-1 to TRBJ1-1, with D hard to call. The CDR3 contains 13 residues. CDR1 SQVTM and CDR2 ANQGSEA come from the germline V gene. Trimming cost V 1 base and J 0 bases, with 6 bases left between them. The CDR3 is CSVEGRMNTEAFF. The CDR3 region has the DNA TGCAGCGTTGAAGGACGCATGAACACTGAAGCTTTCTTT.

The chain couples TRBV12-3 or TRBV12-4 to TRBJ2-1, with TRBD2 matching over 10 bases. The CDR3 runs to 15 residues. Trimming cost V 6 bases and J 9 bases; bases outside gene matches: 11. CDR3 in DNA: TGTGCCAGCAGCCTAGCGGGGGCCCCCCGGGTTGAGCAGTTCTTC. It translates to CASSLAGAPRVEQFF.

The chain couples TRBV6-5 to TRBJ2-7; TRBD2 is a possible D gene (5 bases). Looked up from germline, CDR1 is MNHEY and CDR2 is SVGAGI. The CDR3 extends over 15 amino acids. Trimming took 2 bases from V and 0 from J, leaving 11 bases between them. CDR3 DNA sequence: TGTGCCAGCAGTTACGAGCGGAGGAGCTCCTACGAGCAGTACTTC. Protein sequence: CASSYERRSSYEQYF.

With respect to this clonotype: A single base separates this from a much larger clone, so it may be a read error. The chain combines TRBV7-7 with TRBJ2-1; D unclear. This CDR3 contains 16 residues. CDR1 is SSHAT, CDR2 FNYEAQ, per germline (reference sequence). The CDR3 sequence: CAGSLSSTGSYNEQFF. Here the CDR3 DNA reads TGTGCCGGCAGCTTATCCTCGACGGGCTCCTACAATGAGCAGTTCTTC.

A note on this clonotype: A single base separates this from a much larger clone, so it may be a read error. The rearrangement links TRBV24-1 to TRBJ2-7, with D possibly matching TRBD2 (5 bases). V lost 3 bases and J lost 9, with 11 bases in between. This CDR3 region has 12 residues. Germline assignment: CDR1 KGHDR and CDR2 SFDVKD. CDR3: CATSDIANGQYF. CDR3 DNA: TGTGCCACCAGTGATATAGCGAACGGGCAGTACTTC.

In this sample, this clonotype turned up many times. This chain joins TRBV7-2 and TRBJ2-1; D remains ambiguous. This CDR3 has 14 residues. Deletions cut 7 bases from V and 0 bases from J, with 10 bases between. Germline values: CDR1 SGHTA, CDR2 FQGNSA. As DNA, the CDR3 is TGTGCCAGCAAGAACCAGAGCTCCTACAATGAGCAGTTCTTC. Its translation is CASKNQSSYNEQFF.

This clonotype was observed a handful of times. This chain links TRBV27 with TRBJ2-2; tentatively, D is TRBD1 (5 bases). Germline V CDR1 and CDR2: MNHEY, SMNVEV (reference sequence). V lost 5 bases, J lost 6 bases, and 22 bases lay in between. The CDR3 loop spans 17 amino acids. As DNA, the CDR3 is TGTGCCAGCAGTCCTAATGGACATCCTGGAATCGCCGGGGAGCTGTTTTTT. This sequence encodes CASSPNGHPGIAGELFF.

The chain couples TRBV7-9 to TRBJ2-7; weak D call: TRBD2 (7 bases). Trimming left V 5 bases short and J 2 bases short, with 16 bases between. CDR3 length: 15 residues. Per the germline V gene, CDR1 is SEHNR and CDR2 is FQNEAQ (reference sequence). In DNA, the CDR3 is TGTGCCAGCAGCCCTAGGGGGGGTAGAGCCTACGAGCAGTACTTC. Protein product: CASSPRGGRAYEQYF.

The chain recombines TRBV12-3 or TRBV12-4 with TRBJ2-5, with D tentatively TRBD1 or TRBD2 (5 bases each). Trimming took off 4 bases at V and 7 bases at J, with 19 bases between the two ends. This CDR3 contains 15 residues. The CDR3 DNA is TGTGCCAGCAGTTGGGGGAGTGGTCAATTAGGGACCCAGTACTTC. Its protein is CASSWGSGQLGTQYF.

J is TRBJ1-5 and V is TRBV7-2; D is possibly TRBD1 (6 bases). From germline, CDR1 is SGHTA and CDR2 FQGNSA. The CDR3 loop spans 14 amino acids. Trimming took 3 bases from V and 7 from J, leaving 13 bases between them. Here the CDR3 reads CASSFVQQGQPQHF. The CDR3 bases are TGTGCCAGCAGCTTTGTCCAACAGGGCCAGCCCCAGCATTTT.

CDR3 nucleotide sequence: TGTGCCAGCAGCTTAACGAAAGAGGACACCATATATTTT. Amino acids: CASSLTKEDTIYF. V is TRBV7-3 and J is TRBJ1-3; D is uncertain. Trimming took 0 bases from V and 8 from J, leaving 8 bases between them. The CDR3 has 13 residues. Germline V lookup: CDR1 SGHTA, CDR2 FQGTGA.